The 21 T cell receptor beta chains given below trace back to one sample, sequenced in a study of regulatory T cells in long-lasting Graves disease (TCRdb year 2021). The sample's time point label, in plain terms: persistent/refractory GD, antithyroid drugs over 5 years with positive TRAb. For both TCR sequencing and RNA sequencing, RNA was extracted from PBMCs in TRIzol. The library was prepared using multiplex PCR. For sequencing, an Illumina HiSeq 4000 was employed. CDR3 regions were amplified by Arm-PCR with iRepertoire HTBI primers to construct TCR beta libraries. TCRdb redid the processing of the public reads, applying fastp at Q25 and MiXCR, and retained in-frame beta chains. For every CDR3 protein sequence, its rows merge into one entry that carries the most common genes and DNA. This sample lists approximately 440,000 distinct CDR3 sequences; less than 25% were detected once. The ten most abundant clones make up around 26% of the sample.

Here the sequenced sample was peripheral blood mononuclear cells (PBMCs), taken when the disease was refractory, from a patient treated with antithyroid drugs. These receptors were collected from a female donor with Graves disease.

Comment on this clonotype: This could be a read error, since a much larger clone is one nucleotide away. V and J are TRBV6-1 and TRBJ2-7; D gene ambiguous. CDR1 is MNHNS and CDR2 is SASEGT in the germline V gene. The length of the CDR3 is 16 residues. The CDR3 nucleotides are TGTGCCAGCAGTGAAGATAAGACTCTTCTACGATACGAGCGGTACTTC. Residues: CASSEDKTLLRYERYF.

The chain uses TRBV7-2 and TRBJ2-3, with TRBD1 as a possible D gene (5 bases). The V and J ends lost 5 bases and 0 bases respectively, with 18 bases between them. In germline, CDR1 is SGHTA, CDR2 FQGNSA. The CDR3 sequence is 17 residues long. The DNA of the CDR3 is TGTGCCAGCAGCCTTACTGCGGTAAGGGGCAGCACAGATACGCAGTATTTT. Translating it yields CASSLTAVRGSTDTQYF.

This clonotype was picked up many times. The chain links TRBV6-5 to TRBJ2-5, with 8 positions matching TRBD1. This CDR3 comprises 16 residues. With 0 bases clipped from V and 5 bases from J, the junction kept 8 bases outside the gene matches. Germline loops: CDR1 MNHEY, CDR2 SVGAGI. CDR3 DNA: TGTGCCAGCAGTTACTCGATAGGTACAGGGGGGGAGACCCAGTACTTC. It specifies CASSYSIGTGGETQYF.

This clonotype was found many times. This chain connects TRBV29-1 to TRBJ2-5; D might be TRBD1 (6 bases). The CDR3 is made up of 16 amino acids. The V gene's germline CDR1 is SQVTM and CDR2 ANQGSEA. V was trimmed by 4 bases and J by 6 bases, leaving 24 bases between them. CDR3 loop: CSVATLKRGSAQTQYF. The DNA of the CDR3 is TGCAGCGTTGCCACACTCAAGAGGGGGAGCGCCCAGACCCAGTACTTC.

This clonotype was observed many times. This chain connects TRBV7-8 to TRBJ1-1; D may be TRBD1 (5 bases). Trimming took 6 bases from V and 1 from J, leaving 18 bases between them. CDR1 is SGHVS, CDR2 FQNEAQ, per germline. The CDR3 has 16 residues. The CDR3, as DNA: TGTGCCAGCAGTATAGGGGTGGGGGTCCCGAACACTGAAGCTTTCTTT. Its protein product is CASSIGVGVPNTEAFF.

This clonotype was seen repeatedly, ten times or more. This chain uses TRBV11-2 with TRBJ2-5, with D possibly matching TRBD2 (5 bases). The CDR3 consists of 16 residues. Germline V gene data show CDR1 as SGHAT and CDR2 as FQNNGV. Trimming removed 3 bases from V and 5 bases from J, with 19 bases in between. CDR3 DNA: TGTGCCAGCAGCTTCATGGCCCTCGGACCGGGGGAGACCCAGTACTTC. Translating it yields CASSFMALGPGETQYF.

This chain connects TRBV6-5 to TRBJ2-5, with 14 nucleotides matching TRBD2. The germline gives CDR1 MNHEY, CDR2 SVGAGI. Germline trimming cut 2 bases from V and 5 bases from J; bases unmatched to any gene: 22. The CDR3 covers 22 residues. The CDR3 coding sequence is TGTGCCAGCAGTTACGGGAAATTAGGGACTAGCGGGAGAGGTATGGGTGCGGAGACCCAGTACTTC. Translated, it gives CASSYGKLGTSGRGMGAETQYF.

This clonotype was counted between two and nine times. The genes are TRBV6-1 and TRBJ1-5; perhaps TRBD1 as D (5 bases). Trimming shortened V by 5 bases and J by 4 bases, and 12 bases separated the two germline ends. The CDR3 has 14 amino acids. Per germline, CDR1 MNHNS and CDR2 SASEGT. The CDR3 bases are TGTGCCAGCAGTCGATTTGGGGCTAATCAGCCCCAGCATTTT. Translating it yields CASSRFGANQPQHF.

The chain couples TRBV2 to TRBJ2-2; 9 bases map to TRBD2. Looked up from germline, CDR1 is SNHLY and CDR2 is FYNNEI. With 7 bases clipped from V and 5 bases from J, the junction kept 8 bases outside the gene matches. CDR3 length equals 15 residues. The CDR3 DNA reads as TGTGCCAGCACGGGAGCGGGAGGAAGAACCGGGGAGCTGTTTTTT. Translating gives CASTGAGGRTGELFF.

A note on this clonotype: Being one base from a much bigger clone, this may be a read error. The chain carries TRBV2 and TRBJ1-5; D possibly corresponds to TRBD1 (5 bases). The CDR3 contains 14 residues. V was clipped by 3 bases and J by 3 bases, with 9 bases between them. CDR1 and CDR2 (germline): SNHLY, FYNNEI. CDR3 nucleotide sequence: TGTGCCAGCAGTGACAGCAGGGCCAATCAGCCCCAGCATTTT. Its translation: CASSDSRANQPQHF.

The V call is TRBV19, the J call TRBJ1-2; D perhaps matches TRBD1 (5 bases). Germline V CDR1 and CDR2: LNHDA, SQIVND (reference sequence). Trimming shortened V by 3 bases and J by 8 bases, and 13 bases separated the two germline ends. The CDR3 covers 13 residues. CDR3 region: CASSIVGREGYTF. The CDR3 DNA reads as TGTGCCAGTAGTATTGTGGGACGAGAAGGCTACACCTTC.

This rearrangement joins TRBV19 to TRBJ1-3; D ambiguous. CDR3 size: 16 residues. Trimming stripped 1 base from V and 2 bases from J, with 12 bases between. Germline lookup yields CDR1 LNHDA and CDR2 SQIVND (reference sequence). The CDR3 spells CASSIALGIPGNTIYF. CDR3 coding DNA: TGTGCCAGTAGTATAGCCCTGGGGATCCCTGGAAACACCATATATTTT.

Details on this clonotype: Possible read error: a much larger clone is one base away. V usage is TRBV6-2 or TRBV6-3 and J usage is TRBJ2-5; D is perhaps TRBD2 (5 bases). The germline CDR1 and CDR2 sequences are MNHEY and SVGEGT. V was clipped by 2 bases and J by 5 bases, with 12 bases between them. This CDR3 has 14 residues. DNA of the CDR3: TGTGCCAGCAGTTACACGACTATACTGGAGACCCAGTACTTC. This gives the protein CASSYTTILETQYF.

This clonotype was counted a few times. The rearrangement joins TRBV18 to TRBJ2-2, with a possible D match to TRBD1 (6 bases). CDR1 is KGHSH, CDR2 LQKENI, per germline. Trimming pared 4 bases from V and 2 bases from J, leaving 11 bases between. The CDR3 extends over 15 amino acids. The CDR3 DNA is TGTGCCAGCTCACTGCAGGACAGAAACACCGGGGAGCTGTTTTTT. Protein product: CASSLQDRNTGELFF. The full variable domain, rest sourced from reference TRBV18 and TRBJ2-2, is NAGVMQNPRHLVRRRGQEARLRCSPMKGHSHVYWYRQLPEEGLKFMVYLQKENIIDESGMPKERFSAEFPKEGPSILRIQQVVRGDSAAYFCASSLQDRNTGELFFGEGSRLTVL.

This clonotype was observed a handful of times. The chain employs TRBV5-1 and TRBJ2-7; 7 positions match TRBD2. The CDR3 is 15 residues long. Losses at the gene ends were 2 bases for V and 5 bases for J; bases not matched to a gene: 10. Germline-derived CDR1 and CDR2 are SGHRS and YFSETQ. CDR3 sequence: CASSFDGGSRNEQYF. As DNA, the CDR3 is TGCGCCAGCAGCTTTGACGGCGGGAGTAGAAACGAGCAGTACTTC. The whole variable domain, remainder taken from reference TRBV5-1 and TRBJ2-7, is KAGVTQTPRYLIKTRGQQVTLSCSPISGHRSVSWYQQTPGQGLQFLFEYFSETQRNKGNFPGRFSGRQFSNSRSEMNVSTLELGDSALYLCASSFDGGSRNEQYFGPGTRLTVT.

The V call is TRBV6-2 or TRBV6-3, the J call TRBJ2-2; D unclear. Trimming cost V 5 bases and J 3 bases, with 7 bases left between them. CDR1 is MNHEY, CDR2 SVGEGT, per germline. The CDR3 is made up of 13 amino acids. The CDR3, as DNA: TGTGCCAGCAGTCGAACTGACACCGGGGAGCTGTTTTTT. It translates to CASSRTDTGELFF.

This clonotype came up many times. The rearrangement uses TRBV20-1 and TRBJ2-5, with unresolved D. CDR3 length: 15 residues. Trimming stripped 2 bases from V and 6 bases from J, with 19 bases between. Germline values: CDR1 DFQATT, CDR2 SNEGSKA (reference sequence). CDR3 in amino acids: CSARPATLSWKTQYF. The CDR3 DNA sequence: TGCAGTGCTAGACCTGCGACACTCTCGTGGAAGACCCAGTACTTC.

The genes are TRBV19 and TRBJ2-1, with no clear D. Germline V gives CDR1 LNHDA, CDR2 SQIVND (reference sequence). The CDR3 contains 13 residues. V was shortened by 1 base and J by 4 bases, with 5 bases between the two germline ends. The CDR3 spells CASSIAVYNEQFF. The CDR3 DNA reads TGTGCCAGTAGTATAGCAGTTTACAATGAGCAGTTCTTC.

This clonotype was picked up a small number of times. The chain employs TRBV5-5 and TRBJ2-5, with D possibly TRBD2 on 6 matching bases. The germline V gene encodes CDR1 SGHKS and CDR2 YYEKEE (reference sequence). The CDR3 consists of 16 residues. Trimming left V 1 base short and J 2 bases short, with 15 bases between. DNA of the CDR3: TGTGCCAGCAGCTTGCGGCCCCCCGGGGGACAAGAGACCCAGTACTTC. Its protein is CASSLRPPGGQETQYF.

Here the CDR3 DNA reads TGCGCCAGCAGCTCCACCTATAGCTCCTACAATGAGCAGTTCTTC. It specifies CASSSTYSSYNEQFF. The rearrangement links TRBV5-1 to TRBJ2-1; D unresolved. CDR1 and CDR2 (germline): SGHRS, YFSETQ. The V gene lost 3 bases and the J gene lost 0 bases, with 10 bases spanning the gap. The CDR3 consists of 15 residues.

The chain combines TRBV20-1 with TRBJ1-5; TRBD1 is a possible D gene (6 bases). Germline-derived CDR1 and CDR2 are DFQATT and SNEGSKA (reference sequence). The V and J ends lost 3 bases and 2 bases respectively, with 14 bases between them. This CDR3 has 15 amino acids. The CDR3 DNA is TGCAGTGCTAGTAACAGGGACCGGGGCAATCAGCCCCAGCATTTT. Translating it yields CSASNRDRGNQPQHF.